The 26 T cell receptor beta chains listed next were all sequenced from one sample in a study of technical replicates of blood from a handful of donors. Profiled with immunoSEQ multiplex PCR; TCRdb holds only in-frame clones, not every one. Among 80,000 to 95,000 clones listed, just over 95% were seen once. The source material was T cells isolated from PBMCs. The origin of the receptors is a human donor in good health.

The chain joins TRBV18 to TRBJ2-1; D might be TRBD2 (6 bases). The CDR3 runs 15 residues. From germline, CDR1 is KGHSH and CDR2 LQKENI. V lost 0 bases and J lost 4, with 10 bases in between. Written as DNA, the CDR3 is TGTGCCAGCTCACCACCGGGACTCCTATACAATGAGCAGTTCTTC. It translates to CASSPPGLLYNEQFF.

This chain connects TRBV5-1 to TRBJ2-7; D is possibly TRBD1 (6 bases). This CDR3 contains 15 residues. Germline CDR1 reads SGHRS; CDR2 reads YFSETQ. The germline V and J ends were trimmed by 2 bases and 1 base, with 13 bases remaining between them. Here the CDR3 reads CASSFETGWSYEQYF. In DNA form, the CDR3 reads TGCGCCAGCAGCTTCGAGACAGGATGGTCCTACGAGCAGTACTTC.

The chain is built from TRBV6-5 and TRBJ2-3, with D maybe TRBD2 (6 bases). V was shortened by 2 bases and J by 2 bases, with 8 bases between the two germline ends. Per germline, CDR1 MNHEY and CDR2 SVGAGI. CDR3 length: 14 amino acids. The chain's CDR3 is CASSYSGPTDTQYF. Here the CDR3 DNA reads TGTGCCAGCAGTTACAGCGGGCCCACAGATACGCAGTATTTT.

The chain has TRBV11-2 and TRBJ2-1; 12 bases agree with TRBD2. V gave up 5 bases and J gave up 8 bases; unmatched junction bases: 10. This CDR3 is 16 amino acids long. Germline V gene data show CDR1 as SGHAT and CDR2 as FQNNGV. CDR3 bases: TGTGCCAGCAGCCGTCCTCCTAGCGGGAGGGGAGATGAGCAGTTCTTC. This sequence encodes CASSRPPSGRGDEQFF.

The rearrangement joins TRBV10-2 to TRBJ2-3; D remains unclear. CDR1 is WSHSY and CDR2 is SAAADI in the germline V gene. The CDR3 extends over 13 amino acids. V lost 4 bases and J lost 4, with 9 bases in between. The CDR3 DNA is TGCGCCAGCAGTGGGAGAGTAGCAGATACGCAGTATTTT. Translation gives CASSGRVADTQYF.

The chain uses TRBV7-9 and TRBJ1-2; possible D gene TRBD1, 5 bases. Germline V gives CDR1 SEHNR, CDR2 FQNEAQ (reference sequence). This CDR3 region has 16 residues. The V end was cut by 5 bases, the J end by 8 bases, with 24 bases between. CDR3 sequence (DNA): TGTGCCAGCAGCCCTGACCAGGGCTCTAGATTGGAAGGCTACACCTTC. It codes for CASSPDQGSRLEGYTF.

The V call is TRBV7-3, the J call TRBJ2-1, with TRBD2 matching 8 bases. From germline, CDR1 is SGHTA and CDR2 FQGTGA. There are 13 residues in the CDR3. V trimming: 8 bases; J trimming: 6 bases; junction bases outside the gene matches: 6. As DNA, the CDR3 is TGTGCCAGCTCGAGCGGGAGATTCAATGAGCAGTTCTTC. It codes for CASSSGRFNEQFF.

The rearrangement joins TRBV18 to TRBJ2-1; 14 bases match TRBD2. Trimming took 4 bases from V and 7 from J; bases not matched to a gene: 6. The CDR3 is 16 amino acids. The V gene's germline CDR1 is KGHSH and CDR2 LQKENI. The CDR3 sequence: CASSLRLAGGENEQFF. In nucleotides, the CDR3 is TGTGCCAGCTCACTTAGACTAGCGGGAGGGGAAAATGAGCAGTTCTTC.

The V gene is TRBV6-6, the J gene TRBJ1-1, with 8 positions matching TRBD1. Germline-derived CDR1 and CDR2 are MNHNY and SVGAGI (reference sequence). V shed 2 bases and J 5 bases; nucleotides not matched to a gene: 4. This CDR3 contains 14 residues. The CDR3 protein is CASSYQGADTEAFF. The CDR3 nucleotides read TGTGCCAGCAGTTACCAGGGGGCAGATACTGAAGCTTTCTTT.

This chain connects TRBV9 to TRBJ1-3, with 11 bases fitting TRBD1. The CDR3 totals 18 residues. Germline values: CDR1 SGDLS, CDR2 YYNGEE. The junction had 8 bases not matched to a gene; V was cut back by 1 base and J by 2 bases. The CDR3 reads CASSVRIGQGAPGNTIYF. The CDR3 DNA reads as TGTGCCAGCAGCGTAAGAATAGGACAGGGGGCGCCTGGAAACACCATATATTTT.

The chain combines TRBV7-9 with TRBJ2-2, with a possible D match to TRBD2 (5 bases). CDR1 is SEHNR and CDR2 is FQNEAQ in the germline V gene (reference sequence). Trimming took 0 bases from V and 3 from J, leaving 8 bases between them. The CDR3 is 15 residues long. The CDR3 is CASSLAGAYTGELFF. Written as DNA, the CDR3 is TGTGCCAGCAGCTTAGCGGGAGCTTACACCGGGGAGCTGTTTTTT.

As for this clone: Other nucleotide sequences from this sample produce the same CDR3. The chain combines TRBV30 with TRBJ1-4; no definite D call. There are 13 residues in the CDR3. Germline values: CDR1 GTSNPN, CDR2 SVGIG (reference sequence). With 0 bases removed from V and 4 bases from J, the gap between germline ends came to 6 bases. CDR3 DNA sequence: TGTGCCTGGAGTGTTCGTTATAATGAAAAACTGTTTTTT. Translated, it gives CAWSVRYNEKLFF.

The chain is built from TRBV28 and TRBJ1-1; no firm D call. CDR3 length equals 13 residues. CDR1 is MDHEN and CDR2 is SYDVKM in the germline V gene. V lost 2 bases, J lost 4 bases, and 8 bases lay in between. The CDR3 DNA reads TGTGCCAGCAGTTTAGGCACGTTCACTGAAGCTTTCTTT. Encoded protein: CASSLGTFTEAFF.

The rearrangement links TRBV9 to TRBJ1-2; 11 positions agree with TRBD1. CDR3 size: 19 residues. V lost 4 bases and J lost 7; bases outside the gene matches: 21. The germline V gene encodes CDR1 SGDLS and CDR2 YYNGEE. As DNA, the CDR3 is TGTGCCAGCAGCTCTCGACCTTCGGACAGGGGGCGGTTGATGGGTGGCTACACCTTC. It codes for CASSSRPSDRGRLMGGYTF.

The chain employs TRBV28 and TRBJ1-4, with 10 bases fitting TRBD1. The CDR3 runs 17 residues. The J segment lost 8 bases and the V segment lost 4 bases, leaving 13 bases of the junction unmatched. The germline V gene encodes CDR1 MDHEN and CDR2 SYDVKM. The CDR3 reads CASSSTGGAVLKEKLFF. Written as DNA, the CDR3 is TGTGCCAGCAGTTCGACAGGGGGCGCAGTACTAAAAGAAAAACTGTTTTTT.

The rearrangement uses TRBV11-2 and TRBJ1-1; TRBD1 might be the D (5 bases). Germline CDR1 SGHAT, CDR2 FQNNGV. The CDR3 is 14 amino acids. Trimming removed 5 bases from V and 6 bases from J, with 16 bases in between. CDR3 DNA sequence: TGTGCCAGCAGCCCCCAGGGAATGGGGCCTGAAGCTTTCTTT. As protein: CASSPQGMGPEAFF.

This chain links TRBV11-2 with TRBJ2-3; D is undetermined. Germline CDR1 is SGHAT and CDR2 is FQNNGV. The CDR3 spans 15 residues. The V end lost 0 bases, the J end lost 1 base, and 8 bases lay between the germline ends. The DNA of the CDR3 is TGTGCCAGCAGCTTAGACTCGCTACGCACAGATACGCAGTATTTT. Residues: CASSLDSLRTDTQYF. Complete variable domain (other parts from reference TRBV11-2 and TRBJ2-3): EAGVAQSPRYKIIEKRQSVAFWCNPISGHATLYWYQQILGQGPKLLIQFQNNGVVDDSQLPKDRFSAERLKGVDSTLKIQPAKLEDSAVYLCASSLDSLRTDTQYFGPGTRLTVL.

The gene calls are TRBV9 and TRBJ1-2; no definite D call. The CDR3 runs to 13 residues. The V end was cut by 0 bases, the J end by 8 bases, with 11 bases between. The germline V gene has CDR1 SGDLS and CDR2 YYNGEE. DNA for the CDR3: TGTGCCAGCAGCGTAGGAGGGAGACACGGCTACACCTTC. Residues: CASSVGGRHGYTF.

This clone has a single count. The V call is TRBV2, the J call TRBJ1-2, with 7 bases fitting TRBD1. V trimming: 5 bases; J trimming: 2 bases; junction bases outside the gene matches: 5. This CDR3 is 14 amino acids long. Germline loops: CDR1 SNHLY, CDR2 FYNNEI. CDR3 nucleotides: TGTGCCAGCAGTTCAGGGGGAGCGAACTATGGCTACACCTTC. Amino acids: CASSSGGANYGYTF. The full variable domain, completed using reference TRBV2 and TRBJ1-2, is EPEVTQTPSHQVTQMGQEVILRCVPISNHLYFYWYRQILGQKVEFLVSFYNNEISEKSEIFDDQFSVERPDGSNFTLKIRSTKLEDSAMYFCASSSGGANYGYTFGSGTRLTVV.

The chain recombines TRBV30 with TRBJ2-4; 8 nucleotides match TRBD2. Per the germline V gene, CDR1 is GTSNPN and CDR2 is SVGIG (reference sequence). The junction had 13 bases not matched to a gene; V was cut back by 0 bases and J by 6 bases. This CDR3 has 17 residues. CDR3 amino acids: CAWSVSFERGRGNIQYF. The CDR3 DNA reads TGTGCCTGGAGTGTATCGTTCGAGCGGGGGCGGGGAAACATTCAGTACTTC.

CDR3 in DNA: TGTGCCATCAGTGAGAGGCAGGGACTGGGCAATGAGCAGTTCTTC. It specifies CAISERQGLGNEQFF. The chain employs TRBV10-3 and TRBJ2-1, with TRBD2 as a possible D gene (6 bases). Germline values: CDR1 ENHRY, CDR2 SYGVKD. The CDR3 sequence is 15 residues long. V shed 2 bases and J shed 6 bases, with 14 bases lying between them.

This chain's CDR3 is CASSGTGGTGNTIYF. CDR3 DNA sequence: TGTGCCAGCAGCGGCACAGGGGGAACTGGAAACACCATATATTTT. The chain employs TRBV9 and TRBJ1-3; TRBD1 aligns across 8 bases. CDR3 length: 15 amino acids. The trim removed 3 bases at V and 2 bases at J, leaving 4 bases unmatched. Germline V gene sequence: CDR1 SGDLS, CDR2 YYNGEE.

The V gene is TRBV6-5, the J gene TRBJ2-7; TRBD1 matches at 7 bases. The junction had 6 bases not matched to a gene; V was cut back by 9 bases and J by 7 bases. Germline loops: CDR1 MNHEY, CDR2 SVGAGI. CDR3 size: 11 residues. CDR3 nucleotide sequence: TGTGCCAGTGAGACAGGGCTAGAGCAGTACTTC. It yields the protein CASETGLEQYF.

This clone was picked up one time. V gene TRBV30 combines with J gene TRBJ2-7, with D maybe TRBD2 (6 bases). Trimming left V 1 base short and J 7 bases short, with 17 bases between. CDR1 GTSNPN and CDR2 SVGIG come from the germline V gene (reference sequence). This CDR3 region has 14 residues. The CDR3 spells CAWSATETSEEQYF. CDR3 bases: TGTGCCTGGAGTGCTACCGAGACTAGTGAAGAGCAGTACTTC.

The chain links TRBV5-1 to TRBJ2-7, with D possibly matching TRBD2 (6 bases). V lost 1 base and J lost 2, with 13 bases in between. The CDR3 runs to 15 residues. CDR1 and CDR2 from the germline V gene are SGHRS and YFSETQ. The CDR3 loop reads CASSLSGTFTYEQYF. For the CDR3, the DNA is TGCGCCAGCAGCTTGTCTGGGACTTTCACCTACGAGCAGTACTTC.

The count of this clone is one. The V call is TRBV7-2, the J call TRBJ1-2; 7 nucleotides align to TRBD1. CDR1 is SGHTA, CDR2 FQGNSA, per germline. V lost 5 bases and J lost 8; bases outside the gene matches: 14. CDR3 length: 15 residues. The CDR3 region is CASSALMTRQGGYTF. The CDR3 nucleotides read TGTGCCAGCAGCGCACTTATGACACGACAGGGAGGCTACACCTTC.